This TCR beta chain was identified during a study of T cells in Graves' hyperthyroidism and ophthalmopathy. General study points: Ophthalmopathy, as predicted by the model, came a median roughly 6.5 months after the prediction.

At least ten counts were recorded for this clonotype. The antigen is undetermined. Amplified regions were TCR beta CDR3 sequences from RNA transcripts. TCR CDR3 regions were first amplified by RT-PCR with HTBI primers. TCRdb called the multiplex PCR reads again in MiXCR, with one record for every CDR3 protein. The sample shows 250,000 or so distinct CDR3 sequences, 13% to 15% of them seen only once. The sequenced sample was blood. This sequence originates from a woman in her 50s with Graves' hyperthyroidism that later progressed to Graves' ophthalmopathy.

CDR3 DNA: TGTGCCAGCAGCTTTTTCAACACAGATACGCAGTATTTT. Translating it yields CASSFFNTDTQYF. This sequence joins TRBV11-2 and TRBJ2-3; D is unclear. Germline lookup yields CDR1 SGHAT and CDR2 FQNNGV. CDR3 length equals 13 residues. V was pared by 3 bases and J by 2 bases, with 6 bases between. The complete variable domain, with remaining parts taken from reference TRBV11-2 and TRBJ2-3, reads EAGVAQSPRYKIIEKRQSVAFWCNPISGHATLYWYQQILGQGPKLLIQFQNNGVVDDSQLPKDRFSAERLKGVDSTLKIQPAKLEDSAVYLCASSFFNTDTQYFGPGTRLTVL.